This TCR beta chain was observed in a study of tumor-infiltrating lymphocytes in primary liver carcinoma. Overall study results and limits: Tumor region pairs outstripped tumor-adjacent and tumor-blood pairs in overlap. Tumor specimens were characterized by a significantly higher top-250-clone fraction than blood (p = 0.039).

This clonotype was found a few times. Its antigen is not known. For blood RNA, unsorted whole blood served as the source, and germline DNA was extracted too. Synthesis of TCR beta cDNA was carried out from approximately 500 ng total RNA with a constant-region primer. Sequencing libraries for TCR beta derived from three nested multiplex PCR rounds that used slightly modified ARM-PCR. Both of the initial two PCR rounds ran for around 9 cycles and employed TRBV1-TRBV30 forward primers alongside a C-beta reverse primer. MiXCR, applied by TCRdb to the multiplex PCR reads, yields one record per CDR3 protein. Seen here are about 180,000 distinct CDR3 sequences, 50% to 75% observed once, and the top ten hold less than 75%. The V end lost 7 bases, the J end lost 1 base, and 12 bases lay between the germline ends. This CDR3 is built from 15 residues. CDR1 and CDR2 from the germline V gene are SGHNT and YYREEE (reference sequence).

J is TRBJ2-6 and V is TRBV5-4; tentatively, D is TRBD1 or TRBD2 (5 bases each). The TCR sequence derives from a man between 35 and 55 years old with primary liver carcinoma and hepatitis B virus infection. The sequenced sample was peripheral blood. The CDR3 loop is CASPTEGSGANVLTF. The CDR3 region has the DNA TGTGCCAGCCCTACAGAGGGGTCTGGGGCCAACGTCCTGACTTTC.